The next 15 T cell receptor beta chains were all read from a single sample in a study of sequential checkpoint blockade in melanoma. Treatment here: randomized to nivolumab then ipilimumab (arm A) or the reverse (arm B). Sequencing was performed with immunoSEQ multiplex PCR; in TCRdb, only in-frame clones are kept and a portion is missing. The sample lists roughly 5,000 clones, roughly 50% occurring once. The sequenced sample was CD8+ T cells sorted from blood (inferred from file names), obtained from a patient given nivolumab and ipilimumab in sequence. The source is a human donor with melanoma.

In this sample, this clone turned up a few times. The V and J genes are TRBV7-9 and TRBJ2-7, with a weak D call TRBD1 (5 bases). The CDR3 has 13 residues. V was cut by 4 bases and J by 3 bases, with 10 bases left in between. From germline, CDR1 is SEHNR and CDR2 FQNEAQ (reference sequence). The CDR3 region has the DNA TGTGCCAGCAGCTCATTAGACAGCTACGAGCAGTACTTC. This encodes CASSSLDSYEQYF.

This sequence joins TRBV9 and TRBJ2-1; 7 nucleotides line up with TRBD2. The ends lost 0 bases at V and 4 bases at J; junction bases unmatched: 4. CDR3 size: 15 residues. From germline, CDR1 is SGDLS and CDR2 YYNGEE. The CDR3 DNA reads TGTGCCAGCAGCGTAGAATCTAGCGGATACAATGAGCAGTTCTTC. Residues: CASSVESSGYNEQFF.

The chain joins TRBV10-3 to TRBJ1-1; D is unclear. The CDR3 runs to 13 residues. Germline V gene data show CDR1 as ENHRY and CDR2 as SYGVKD. V lost 3 bases to trimming and J lost 1 base, with 6 bases between them. CDR3 sequence: CAISDLSNTEAFF. The CDR3 DNA reads TGTGCCATCAGTGATCTGTCGAACACTGAAGCTTTCTTT.

This chain connects TRBV5-5 to TRBJ1-4; D unresolved. CDR3 length: 15 amino acids. In germline, CDR1 is SGHKS, CDR2 YYEKEE (reference sequence). Trimming cost V 0 bases and J 2 bases, with 8 bases left between them. The CDR3 loop reads CASSLEVRTNEKLFF. The DNA of the CDR3 is TGTGCCAGCAGCTTGGAGGTCAGGACTAATGAAAAACTGTTTTTT.

The J gene is TRBJ2-3, the V gene TRBV7-2; 7 bases map to TRBD2. The CDR3 covers 17 residues. Losses at the gene ends were 7 bases for V and 1 base for J; bases not matched to a gene: 14. Germline V gene sequence: CDR1 SGHTA, CDR2 FQGNSA. The CDR3 region has the DNA TGTGCCAGCACCCCCCTAGACGGGGGGATAGGCACAGATACGCAGTATTTT. Translation: CASTPLDGGIGTDTQYF.

The rearrangement joins TRBV6-5 to TRBJ2-2; 8 positions match TRBD2. The V and J ends lost 5 bases and 1 base, in that order; junction bases with no gene match: 0. Germline values: CDR1 MNHEY, CDR2 SVGAGI. The CDR3 covers 14 residues. The CDR3 here is CASSSGGNTGELFF. The CDR3 coding sequence is TGTGCCAGCAGTAGCGGGGGGAACACCGGGGAGCTGTTTTTT.

On this clone itself: Different DNA sequences within this sample yield the same CDR3. This sequence joins TRBV6-6 and TRBJ2-2; D uncertain. The CDR3 consists of 15 residues. V lost 2 bases and J 7 bases, leaving 14 bases between the germline ends. CDR1 is MNHNY, CDR2 SVGAGI, per germline (reference sequence). The CDR3 bases are TGTGCCAGCAGTTACGACGCGGAAGACGTCGGGGAGCTGTTTTTT. Protein product: CASSYDAEDVGELFF.

The genes are TRBV30 and TRBJ2-5, with TRBD2 matching 8 bases. TRBJ2-7 explains the end of the DNA better; the J call may be wrong. CDR1 is GTSNPN, CDR2 SVGIG, per germline (reference sequence). The CDR3 extends over 13 amino acids. The CDR3 coding sequence is TGTGCCTGGTCTACTAGCGGCCCCTACGAGCAGTACTTC. This translates into CAWSTSGPYEQYF.

The genes are TRBV4-3 and TRBJ2-5, with D maybe TRBD1 (5 bases). The J call may be faulty, since TRBJ2-7 better matches the DNA end. Germline CDR1 LGHNA, CDR2 YSLEER. The CDR3 sequence is 16 residues long. The CDR3 region is CASSHEEGANSYEQYF. The CDR3 region has the DNA TGCGCCAGCAGCCACGAGGAAGGGGCGAACTCCTACGAGCAGTACTTC.

The V call is TRBV6-6, the J call TRBJ2-1; unclear D gene. V was clipped by 6 bases and J by 10 bases, with 16 bases between them. CDR1 is MNHNY, CDR2 SVGAGI, per germline (reference sequence). The CDR3 length is 13 residues. As DNA, the CDR3 is TGTGCCAGCAGCCTAGGTGGCTCTGGGGAGCAGTTCTTC. Its protein product is CASSLGGSGEQFF.

The J gene is TRBJ1-2, the V gene TRBV4-3, with no clear D. The V end lost 1 base, the J end lost 6 bases, and 9 bases lay between the germline ends. Germline-derived CDR1 and CDR2 are LGHNA and YSLEER. The CDR3 contains 13 residues. The chain's CDR3 is CASSQAGVHGYTF. The CDR3, as DNA: TGCGCCAGCAGCCAAGCCGGAGTCCATGGCTACACCTTC.

This clone was found a few times. The CDR3 DNA sequence: TGTGCCAGCTCACCGCAATTAGGGACAGGGCATGGCTACACCTTC. Amino acid sequence: CASSPQLGTGHGYTF. V usage is TRBV18 and J usage is TRBJ1-2; TRBD1 matches 9 bases. Germline loops: CDR1 KGHSH, CDR2 LQKENI. The V gene end was trimmed by 3 bases and the J gene end by 6 bases; junction bases not matched to a gene: 8. The CDR3 consists of 15 residues.

The rearrangement joins TRBV11-2 to TRBJ2-1; perhaps TRBD2 as D (7 bases). Trimming took off 2 bases at V and 8 bases at J, with 16 bases between the two ends. The CDR3 sequence is 15 residues long. Germline V gene sequence: CDR1 SGHAT, CDR2 FQNNGV. CDR3: CASSLHWGAGDEQFF. The CDR3 DNA reads TGTGCCAGCAGCTTACATTGGGGGGCGGGGGATGAGCAGTTCTTC.

The chain uses TRBV28 and TRBJ1-1; no reliable D call. The CDR3 is 14 amino acids. The germline V and J ends were trimmed by 4 bases and 4 bases, with 13 bases remaining between them. Germline V gene lookup returns CDR1 MDHEN and CDR2 SYDVKM. CDR3 coding DNA: TGTGCCAGCAGTTCCGGGATCGGTGGCACTGAAGCTTTCTTT. Residues: CASSSGIGGTEAFF.

This clone occurred a few times. This chain joins TRBV7-9 and TRBJ2-3; TRBD2 might be the D (6 bases). Germline CDR1 SEHNR, CDR2 FQNEAQ (reference sequence). V lost 1 base, J lost 2 bases, and 13 bases lay in between. This CDR3 region has 16 residues. Here the CDR3 DNA reads TGTGCCAGCAGCTTAGTGGGGGGACCTCCCACAGATACGCAGTATTTT. Its translation is CASSLVGGPPTDTQYF.